This is a list of T cell receptor beta chains from one sample in a study of shared clonotypes between healthy human individuals. Clones were read by immunoSEQ multiplex PCR, and TCRdb kept only the in-frame ones, dropping some. The data contain about 460,000 clones, over 60% of them singletons. The sequenced sample consisted of PBMCs. These TCRs come from a woman aged 35 to 49 in good health. Some clones in this sample may be carry-over from other donors' samples. Each CDR3 is given with its conserved first and last residue. A D gene is named only where the DNA matches it firmly. Expanded clones get a size class; other rows say once, few or many, or leave the size out.

J	V	size	D	DNA	CDR3
TRBJ2-7	TRBV5-1	once	NA	TGCGCCAGCAGCTTGGACAGGTTATCCTACGAGCAGTACTTC	CASSLDRLSYEQYF
TRBJ2-1	TRBV19	NA	NA	TGTGCCAGTAGTATATCAGGGCTCGCCTACAATGAGCAGTTCTTC	CASSISGLAYNEQFF
TRBJ1-1	TRBV7-8	many	NA	TGTGCCAGCAGCTTTGGCAGACGTAACACTGAAGCTTTCTTT	CASSFGRRNTEAFF
TRBJ1-1	TRBV27	few	NA	TGTGCCAGCAGTTTTGGTTTTCCTGACACTGAAGCTTTCTTT	CASSFGFPDTEAFF
TRBJ1-3	TRBV9	once	NA	TGTGCCAGCAGCGTAGGGCAGGCTGGAAACACCATATATTTT	CASSVGQAGNTIYF
TRBJ2-7	TRBV9	once	NA	TGTGCCAGCAGCGCCGACAGGTTCCCCAACGAGCAGTACTTC	CASSADRFPNEQYF
TRBJ2-7	TRBV4-2	NA	NA	TGTGCCAGCAGCCCGATAGCGGATACCTACGAGCAGTACTTC	CASSPIADTYEQYF
TRBJ2-1	TRBV15	many	NA	TGTGCCACCAGCAGAGATCGGGTAGCGAGCGATGAGCAGTTCTTC	CATSRDRVASDEQFF
TRBJ2-7	TRBV11-2	NA	TRBD1	TGTGCCAGCAGCTTAGATAGGACAGGGGGTTACTACGAGCAGTACTTC	CASSLDRTGGYYEQYF
TRBJ2-7	TRBV19	NA	TRBD1	TGTGCCAGTAGTATGGGGGACAGGCTCTACGAGCAGTACTTC	CASSMGDRLYEQYF
TRBJ1-3	TRBV2	few	NA	TGTGCCAGCAGTGAAAACAGGGCTGGAAACACCATATATTTT	CASSENRAGNTIYF
TRBJ2-5	TRBV7-2	NA	TRBD2	TGTGCCAGCAGCTTAGGATCCGGGAGGCAAGAGACCCAGTACTTC	CASSLGSGRQETQYF
TRBJ2-3	TRBV18	NA	TRBD2	TGTGCCAGCTCACCGACTAGCGGATACACAGATACGCAGTATTTT	CASSPTSGYTDTQYF
TRBJ2-3	TRBV6-1	NA	TRBD2	TGTGCCACCAGAGCGGGACCTTACACAGATACGCAGTATTTT	CATRAGPYTDTQYF
TRBJ2-5	TRBV28	NA	TRBD2	TGTGCCAGCAGTTTCCCGACCACGACTAGCGGGAGGTCTCCGCAGTACTTC	CASSFPTTTSGRSPQYF
TRBJ2-4	TRBV28	many	TRBD2	TGTGCCAGCAGTTCACCTCTAGCGGTCAAAAACATTCAGTACTTC	CASSSPLAVKNIQYF
TRBJ2-5	TRBV30	NA	NA	TGTGCCTGGACCCCCCGGGACCAAGAGACCCAGTACTTC	CAWTPRDQETQYF
TRBJ1-1	TRBV28	NA	NA	TGTGCCAGCCTCAGTCCAGGGACTACGTTAGCTTTCTTT	CASLSPGTTLAFF
TRBJ2-1	TRBV5-1	NA	TRBD2	TGCGCCAGCAGCGCCGGGACTAGATTCAGCGATGAGCAGTTCTTC	CASSAGTRFSDEQFF
TRBJ1-2	TRBV28	NA	NA	TGTGCCAGCAGCTTAGTTAACTATGGCTACACCTTC	CASSLVNYGYTF
TRBJ2-1	TRBV28	many	TRBD2	TGTGCCTCCACCTTGGGCGGGAGTAGTGGCAATGAGCAGTTCTTC	CASTLGGSSGNEQFF
TRBJ2-7	TRBV7-9	NA	TRBD1	TGTGCCAGCAGCCTATACCCTTGGACAGGGGCCCCCTACGAGCAGTACTTC	CASSLYPWTGAPYEQYF
TRBJ2-2	TRBV9	NA	TRBD1	TGTGCCAGCAGCGTAGAGGGGGCAGACACCGGGGAGCTGTTTTTT	CASSVEGADTGELFF
TRBJ2-7	TRBV6-8	few	NA	TGTGCCAGCACCTACGATTCACTTCAGGCGTTTAGTTTAAAGGTCTACGAGCAGTACTTC	CASTYDSLQAFSLKVYEQYF
TRBJ1-5	TRBV7-9	NA	TRBD1	TGTGCCAGCAGCCGGGGACAGCCTCAGCCCCAGCATTTT	CASSRGQPQPQHF
TRBJ2-5	TRBV5-1	NA	NA	TGCGCCAGCAGCTTAGGACACCACTTGGGGGAGACCCAGTACTTC	CASSLGHHLGETQYF
TRBJ2-7	TRBV18	NA	NA	TGTGCCAGCTCACCACGGGGGCACTCCGACGAGCAGTACTTC	CASSPRGHSDEQYF
TRBJ1-5	TRBV28	NA	NA	TGTGCCAGCAGTTTACCAGGGACTAATCAGCCCCAGCATTTT	CASSLPGTNQPQHF
TRBJ1-2	TRBV29-1	NA	TRBD1	TGCAGCGTTGGTCCAACAGGGGGAAATGGCTACACCTTC	CSVGPTGGNGYTF
TRBJ2-7	TRBV7-9	NA	TRBD2	TGTGCCAGCAGCTTGGGGGAGGGGCTCCTCTACGAGCAGTACTTC	CASSLGEGLLYEQYF
TRBJ2-2	TRBV4-2	NA	TRBD1	TGTGCCAGCAGCCAAGCAGGACAGGGCGGCACCGGGGAGCTGTTTTTT	CASSQAGQGGTGELFF
TRBJ2-5	TRBV5-4	NA	NA	TGTGCCAGCAGCTTGAGGAGGGGAGAGACCCAGTACTTC	CASSLRRGETQYF
TRBJ1-5	TRBV30	NA	NA	TGTGCCTGGAGCACGAGCACAGATACGCAGCATTTT	CAWSTSTDTQHF
TRBJ1-5	TRBV9	NA	NA	TGTGCCAGCAGCGGCCCGGGTGGGAATCAGCCCCAGCATTTT	CASSGPGGNQPQHF
TRBJ1-1	TRBV29-1	once	TRBD1	TGCAGCGTTGAGAGGGACAGGGCGAACACTGAAGCTTTCTTT	CSVERDRANTEAFF
TRBJ2-7	TRBV7-6	NA	TRBD1	TGTGCCAGCAGCTTGACAGGGGGCCGCTACGAGCAGTACTTC	CASSLTGGRYEQYF